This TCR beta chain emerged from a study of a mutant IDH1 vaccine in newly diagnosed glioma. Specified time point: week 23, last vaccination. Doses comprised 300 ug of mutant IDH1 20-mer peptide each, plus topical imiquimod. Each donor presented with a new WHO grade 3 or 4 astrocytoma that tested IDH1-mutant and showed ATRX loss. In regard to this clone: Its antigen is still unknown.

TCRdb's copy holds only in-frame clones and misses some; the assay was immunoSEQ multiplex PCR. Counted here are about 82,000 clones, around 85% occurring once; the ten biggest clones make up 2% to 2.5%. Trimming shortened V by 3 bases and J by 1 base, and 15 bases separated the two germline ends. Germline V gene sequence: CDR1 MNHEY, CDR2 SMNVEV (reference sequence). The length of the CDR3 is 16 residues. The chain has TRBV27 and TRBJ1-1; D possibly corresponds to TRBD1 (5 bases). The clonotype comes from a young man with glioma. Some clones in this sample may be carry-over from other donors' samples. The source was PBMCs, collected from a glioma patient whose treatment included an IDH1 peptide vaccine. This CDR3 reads CASSFYPGGGNTEAFF. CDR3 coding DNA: TGTGCCAGCAGTTTTTATCCCGGGGGGGGGAACACTGAAGCTTTCTTT.